One sample yielded the 27 T cell receptor beta chains listed below, sequenced in a study of tumor-infiltrating lymphocytes in primary liver carcinoma. From 500 ng of total RNA, TCR beta-specific cDNA was reverse-transcribed using a constant-region primer. A slightly modified ARM-PCR protocol with three nested multiplex PCR rounds produced these TCR beta libraries. Primers for the first two PCR rounds were TRBV1-TRBV30 forward primers and a C-beta reverse primer (around 11 cycles per round). One entry per CDR3 protein, called by TCRdb with MiXCR from the multiplex PCR reads. The table lists tens of thousands of distinct CDR3 sequences, around 70% of them singletons. Joint extraction of RNA and DNA used 20-30 mg of bulk tissue that was unsorted. The sample consisted of liver tumor tissue from sampling region 2. Stated subset: tumor region T2, inferior pole. These receptors were collected from a man in his forties with primary liver carcinoma and hepatitis B virus infection.

The chain has TRBV11-2 and TRBJ2-1; a possible D gene is TRBD2 (6 bases). The length of the CDR3 is 15 residues. Deletions cut 5 bases from V and 9 bases from J, with 20 bases between. Germline assignment: CDR1 SGHAT and CDR2 FQNNGV. The chain's CDR3 is CASSPGLEGPIEQFF. The CDR3 bases are TGTGCCAGCAGCCCGGGACTGGAGGGACCCATTGAGCAGTTCTTC.

This clonotype appeared a single time. Sequence at one end of the junction differs from germline and may be a read error. The V gene is TRBV11-2, the J gene TRBJ2-1; D is ambiguous. The germline gives CDR1 SGHAT, CDR2 FQNNGV. The CDR3 is 15 amino acids. The CDR3 protein is CDSSSTDGPSHGQFF. The CDR3 coding sequence is TGTGACAGCAGCTCCACCGATGGACCGTCCCATGGGCAGTTCTTC.

By proportion, this clonotype is medium-sized. The chain joins TRBV5-4 to TRBJ2-6; TRBD1 matches at 11 bases. The CDR3 is 17 amino acids. Germline assignment: CDR1 SGHNT and CDR2 YYREEE (reference sequence). The V segment lost 5 bases and the J segment 1 base; nucleotides outside the gene matches: 5. CDR3: CASSQGQGASGANVLTF. CDR3 nucleotides: TGTGCCAGCAGTCAAGGACAGGGGGCATCTGGGGCCAACGTCCTGACTTTC.

The V gene is TRBV19, the J gene TRBJ1-1, with D unresolved. The V and J ends lost 9 bases and 10 bases respectively, with 21 bases between them. The CDR3 is 13 residues long. Germline CDR1 is LNHDA and CDR2 is SQIVND (reference sequence). The CDR3 sequence: CARTMDSRRSAFF. In nucleotides, the CDR3 is TGTGCCAGAACTATGGACTCCCGGAGGTCAGCTTTCTTT.

As to this clonotype: Mismatch with germline at one junction end may stem from a read error. The chain combines TRBV29-1 with TRBJ2-5; tentative D call: TRBD1 (6 bases). The CDR3 length is 12 residues. The germline CDR1 and CDR2 sequences are SQVTM and ANQGSEA. CDR3 DNA: TGTAGTGGTATGGACAGTAGAGAGACCCAGTACTTC. Translating gives CSGMDSRETQYF.

This clonotype has at least ten counts. The chain recombines TRBV28 with TRBJ1-1, with D perhaps TRBD1 (6 bases). V gave up 6 bases and J gave up 1 base, with 12 bases separating them. CDR1 and CDR2 from the germline V gene are MDHEN and SYDVKM. The CDR3 sequence is 14 residues long. CDR3 amino acids: CASSPGGGNTEAFF. As DNA, the CDR3 is TGTGCCAGCAGCCCCGGAGGGGGGAACACTGAAGCTTTCTTT.

This clonotype was picked up a small number of times. The chain employs TRBV7-2 and TRBJ1-5, with unresolved D. Trimming removed 1 base from V and 4 bases from J, with 5 bases in between. The CDR3 spans 13 residues. The germline gives CDR1 SGHTA, CDR2 FQGNSA. CDR3 bases: TGTGCCAGCAGCTTAGTTCAGAATCAGCCCCAGCATTTT. Translated: CASSLVQNQPQHF.

This clonotype has ten or more counts. V is TRBV6-5 and J is TRBJ2-2; D is unresolved. The CDR3 length is 15 residues. Germline V gene data show CDR1 as MNHEY and CDR2 as SVGAGI. V lost 0 bases and J 1 base, leaving 6 bases between the germline ends. CDR3 nucleotide sequence: TGTGCCAGCAGTTACTCTGGGGTGAACACCGGGGAGCTGTTTTTT. This codes for CASSYSGVNTGELFF.

Of note for this clonotype: One end of the junction fails to match germline, which may point to a read error. The chain joins TRBV4-1 to TRBJ2-1; D possibly corresponds to TRBD2 (6 bases). This CDR3 has 17 residues. Germline V CDR1 and CDR2: MGHRA, YSYEKL. The CDR3 here is CASIPRGVAGGRSEQFF. In DNA form, the CDR3 reads TGTGCCAGCATCCCCAGAGGGGTAGCAGGAGGGCGTAGTGAGCAGTTCTTC.

The V gene is TRBV5-1, the J gene TRBJ2-3; D not certain. Between the trimmed V and J ends, which lost 6 bases and 4 bases, there was a span of 18 bases. CDR3 size: 15 residues. Germline V gene lookup returns CDR1 SGHRS and CDR2 YFSETQ. Here the CDR3 reads CASTLAAAGSDTQYF. CDR3 nucleotides: TGCGCCAGCACTTTGGCAGCCGCCGGGTCAGATACGCAGTATTTT.

CDR3 amino acids: CASGRGRVEETQYF. Here the CDR3 DNA reads TGTGCCAGCGGCCGCGGGCGAGTGGAGGAGACCCAGTACTTC. This rearrangement joins TRBV7-9 to TRBJ2-5, with D possibly TRBD2 on 5 matching bases. This CDR3 has 14 amino acids. Germline V gene sequence: CDR1 SEHNR, CDR2 FQNEAQ (reference sequence). V gave up 8 bases and J gave up 5 bases, with 18 bases separating them.

The V gene is TRBV11-2, the J gene TRBJ2-5, with D uncertain. V was clipped by 9 bases and J by 5 bases, with 22 bases between them. The CDR3 is 15 residues long. CDR1 and CDR2 from the germline V gene are SGHAT and FQNNGV. CDR3 sequence: CASNLTPHDGETQYF. The CDR3 bases are TGTGCCAGTAACTTAACCCCCCACGACGGGGAGACCCAGTACTTC.

The chain links TRBV4-2 to TRBJ1-1; D gene unclear. The CDR3 is 14 residues long. Germline loops: CDR1 LGHNA, CDR2 YNFKEQ. CDR3 region: CGSSQDRRNTEAFF. CDR3 sequence (DNA): TGTGGCAGTAGCCAAGATCGGAGGAACACTGAAGCTTTCTTT.

In the case of this clonotype: Sequence at one end of the junction differs from germline and may be a read error. V is TRBV29-1 and J is TRBJ2-3; possible D gene TRBD2, 6 bases. The CDR3 has 15 residues. Germline loops: CDR1 SQVTM, CDR2 ANQGSEA. CDR3 region: CSVEGGAGIIDTQYF. CDR3 in DNA: TGTAGCGTTGAGGGCGGGGCCGGCATCATAGATACGCAGTATTTC.

Comments on this clonotype: The junction and the germline gene differ at one end; a read error may be behind it. V usage is TRBV11-1 and J usage is TRBJ2-3; 9 positions agree with TRBD2. Germline lookup yields CDR1 SGHAT and CDR2 FQDESV (reference sequence). CDR3 size: 16 residues. CDR3 sequence (DNA): TGCGCCAGCAGCCCCTCCCCTAGCGGGAAGGCGTCTACGGAGTTTTTT. Translation gives CASSPSPSGKASTEFF.

With respect to this clonotype: One base away lies a much larger clone, so this may be a sequencing read error. The gene calls are TRBV24-1 and TRBJ2-3; TRBD1 matches at 8 bases. There are 16 residues in the CDR3. Germline CDR1 is KGHDR and CDR2 is SFDVKD. Losses at the gene ends were 3 bases for V and 4 bases for J; bases not matched to a gene: 8. The CDR3 DNA reads TGTGCCACCAGTGATGGAAGGACAGGGAATGCAGATACGCAGTATTTT. Protein sequence: CATSDGRTGNADTQYF.

As to this clonotype: One end of the junction fails to match germline, which may point to a read error. The chain couples TRBV7-9 to TRBJ1-1, with D possibly matching TRBD1 (5 bases). This CDR3 has 13 amino acids. Per the germline V gene, CDR1 is SEHNR and CDR2 is FQNEAQ (reference sequence). The CDR3 here is CAISSLGDAGAFF. DNA of the CDR3: TGTGCCATCAGCTCCCTGGGGGACGCGGGAGCTTTCTTT. The entire variable domain, with the rest obtained from reference TRBV7-9 and TRBJ1-1, is as follows: DTGVSQNPRHKITKRGQNVTFRCDPISEHNRLYWYRQTLGQGPEFLTYFQNEAQLEKSRLLSDRFSAERPKGSFSTLEIQRTEQGDSAMYLCAISSLGDAGAFFGQGTRLTVV.

Details on this clonotype: The junction and the germline gene differ at one end; a read error may be behind it. This sequence joins TRBV11-2 and TRBJ1-5; a possible D gene is TRBD1 (6 bases). The CDR3 contains 17 residues. Germline assignment: CDR1 SGHAT and CDR2 FQNNGV. For the CDR3, the DNA is TGTGCCTGCAGCTTAGTAGGGGTAACAGGGACCAACCAGCCACAGCATTTT. Translating gives CACSLVGVTGTNQPQHF. Full variable domain (missing parts from reference TRBV11-2 and TRBJ1-5): EAGVAQSPRYKIIEKRQSVAFWCNPISGHATLYWYQQILGQGPKLLIQFQNNGVVDDSQLPKDRFSAERLKGVDSTLKIQPAKLEDSAVYLCACSLVGVTGTNQPQHFGDGTRLSIL.

To note about this clonotype: An end of the junction differs from the germline gene, which may be a read error. This rearrangement joins TRBV11-2 to TRBJ2-1; no firm D call. The CDR3 totals 11 residues. CDR1 and CDR2 (germline): SGHAT, FQNNGV. CDR3 coding DNA: TGTGGCAGCAGCTTTAACGGGGAGCAGTTCTTC. It codes for CGSSFNGEQFF.

The gene calls are TRBV5-1 and TRBJ1-2; the D gene is possibly TRBD1 (5 bases). Trimming took 0 bases from V and 3 from J, leaving 12 bases between them. The CDR3 contains 15 residues. CDR1 SGHRS and CDR2 YFSETQ come from the germline V gene. The CDR3, as DNA: TGCGCCAGCAGCTTGGCCGCTGGAGGGGACTATGGCTACACCTTC. Translation: CASSLAAGGDYGYTF. The whole variable domain, remainder taken from reference TRBV5-1 and TRBJ1-2, is KAGVTQTPRYLIKTRGQQVTLSCSPISGHRSVSWYQQTPGQGLQFLFEYFSETQRNKGNFPGRFSGRQFSNSRSEMNVSTLELGDSALYLCASSLAAGGDYGYTFGSGTRLTVV.

In regard to this clonotype: At one of its ends the junction is not consistent with the germline gene, which may arise from a read error. This rearrangement joins TRBV10-3 to TRBJ2-3; D call uncertain. Germline loops: CDR1 ENHRY, CDR2 SYGVKD. The CDR3 runs to 11 residues. CDR3 in DNA: TGTGCCATCCAAGTCGCAGATACGCGGTATTTT. Translating it yields CAIQVADTRYF.

Worth noting for this clonotype: A read error may produce the germline difference seen at one junction end. The gene calls are TRBV4-1 and TRBJ1-1; D is perhaps TRBD1 (6 bases). The CDR3 runs 15 residues. Germline values: CDR1 MGHRA, CDR2 YSYEKL. In DNA form, the CDR3 reads TGCGCAAGCAACCAATCTGGGGGGGCGAACACTGAAGCTTTCTTT. Translating it yields CASNQSGGANTEAFF.

As regards this clonotype: In this CDR3 the conserved last residue, phenylalanine or tryptophan, is missing, so a read error is likely. The chain employs TRBV29-1 and TRBJ1-1; D may be TRBD1 (6 bases). Germline CDR1 SQVTM, CDR2 ANQGSEA. Trimming took off 6 bases at V and 7 bases at J, with 9 bases between the two ends. The CDR3 runs to 10 residues. CDR3 amino acids: CSVGDIEAFL. CDR3 sequence (DNA): TGCAGCGTGGGGGACATTGAAGCTTTCCTT.

The chain employs TRBV7-8 and TRBJ2-2, with D possibly being TRBD1 (5 bases). V dropped 9 bases and J dropped 4 bases, with 9 bases sitting between them. This CDR3 contains 12 residues. Germline V gene lookup returns CDR1 SGHVS and CDR2 FQNEAQ. The CDR3 loop reads CASPGFTGELFF. The CDR3, as DNA: TGTGCCAGTCCAGGGTTCACCGGGGAGCTGTTTTTT.

Remarks on this clonotype: At one boundary the junction diverges from the germline segment, which might be a read error. The chain joins TRBV11-2 to TRBJ2-1, with 10 positions matching TRBD2. The CDR3 totals 15 residues. Germline CDR1 SGHAT, CDR2 FQNNGV. CDR3 in amino acids: CANSPLAGGNNEQFF. In DNA, the CDR3 is TGTGCCAACAGCCCTTTAGCGGGAGGTAACAATGAGCAGTTCTTC.

V and J are TRBV11-2 and TRBJ2-6; 8 positions agree with TRBD1. V lost 5 bases, J lost 0 bases, and 15 bases stayed unmatched. This CDR3 has 20 amino acids. Germline V CDR1 and CDR2: SGHAT, FQNNGV. This CDR3 is CASSMGETGAFPSGANVLTF. In nucleotides, the CDR3 is TGTGCCAGCAGCATGGGGGAGACAGGGGCATTTCCCTCTGGGGCCAACGTCCTGACTTTC.

This clonotype is classed as medium-sized. This rearrangement joins TRBV29-1 to TRBJ2-5; TRBD2 aligns across 7 bases. This CDR3 is built from 12 residues. Germline-derived CDR1 and CDR2 are SQVTM and ANQGSEA. Trimming removed 6 bases from V and 4 bases from J; junction bases left unmatched: 5. The CDR3 nucleotides are TGCAGCGTACTAACTAGCGCAGAGACCCAGTACTTC. Encoded protein: CSVLTSAETQYF.